The 15 T cell receptor beta chains below all came from one sample that was sequenced in a study of blood T cell repertoires in COVID-19. Clones were sequenced by immunoSEQ multiplex PCR, and TCRdb holds only the in-frame ones, with some missing. The table has 99,000 or so clones, roughly 76% seen once. The sequenced sample was peripheral blood. These receptor sequences come from an older woman with acute or convalescent COVID-19.

In DNA form, the CDR3 reads TGTGCCAGCAGCCATAGACTAGCGGGGAACAATGAGCAGTTCTTC. Amino acid sequence: CASSHRLAGNNEQFF. The chain has TRBV7-9 and TRBJ2-1; 11 positions match TRBD2. The CDR3 is 15 residues long. Germline CDR1 is SEHNR and CDR2 is FQNEAQ (reference sequence). The V segment lost 5 bases and the J segment 5 bases; nucleotides outside the gene matches: 5.

The chain combines TRBV19 with TRBJ1-1, with a possible D match to TRBD1 (6 bases). Germline CDR1 reads LNHDA; CDR2 reads SQIVND (reference sequence). The CDR3 extends over 17 amino acids. The V end lost 5 bases, the J end lost 1 base, and 20 bases lay between the germline ends. CDR3 nucleotide sequence: TGTGCCAGTAGTCCCCGGAGTCAGGGGTTCGGGAACACTGAAGCTTTCTTT. Translation gives CASSPRSQGFGNTEAFF. Variable domain in full (rest from reference TRBV19 and TRBJ1-1): DGGITQSPKYLFRKEGQNVTLSCEQNLNHDAMYWYRQDPGQGLRLIYYSQIVNDFQKGDIAEGYSVSREKKESFPLTVTSAQKNPTAFYLCASSPRSQGFGNTEAFFGQGTRLTVV.

The chain uses TRBV27 and TRBJ2-1; tentative D call: TRBD2 (5 bases). Germline CDR1 MNHEY, CDR2 SMNVEV (reference sequence). V was trimmed by 6 bases and J by 7 bases, leaving 13 bases between them. This CDR3 has 13 residues. For the CDR3, the DNA is TGTGCCAGCAGCCCCTTGTCGGGGAATGAGCAGTTCTTC. This codes for CASSPLSGNEQFF.

Remarks on this clone: At the DNA level, this CDR3 is encoded by other sequences in the same sample as well. The V call is TRBV29-1, the J call TRBJ1-1, with D perhaps TRBD1 (5 bases). The CDR3 spans 12 residues. Trimming removed 4 bases from V and 2 bases from J, with 8 bases in between. Germline V CDR1 and CDR2: SQVTM, ANQGSEA. DNA of the CDR3: TGCAGCGTTGGCCAGGGCAACACTGAAGCTTTCTTT. Its protein product is CSVGQGNTEAFF.

In regard to this clone: At one end the junction does not follow the germline gene, possibly because of a read error. The rearrangement joins TRBV7-7 to TRBJ2-1; 10 nucleotides align to TRBD2. Per the germline V gene, CDR1 is SSHAT and CDR2 is FNYEAQ (reference sequence). CDR3 length: 16 residues. As DNA, the CDR3 is TGTGCTAGCAGTGCGACGACTAGCGGGTCTTACAATGAGCAGTTCTTC. Its translation: CASSATTSGSYNEQFF.

The rearrangement links TRBV5-1 to TRBJ2-7; D is uncertain. CDR1 is SGHRS, CDR2 YFSETQ, per germline. The CDR3 has 15 residues. Trimming cost V 1 base and J 6 bases, with 17 bases left between them. The CDR3 DNA reads as TGCGCCAGCAGCTTGACGTCTACCGGAAGGAGCGAGCAGTACTTC. Its translation is CASSLTSTGRSEQYF.

Worth noting for this clone: One end of the junction fails to match germline, which may point to a read error. This chain's CDR3 is CASREGQGANYGYTF. CDR3 DNA sequence: TGTGCCAGCAGGGAAGGACAGGGGGCAAACTATGGCTACACCTTC. The V gene is TRBV6-1, the J gene TRBJ1-2, with 11 positions matching TRBD1. Germline CDR1 MNHNS, CDR2 SASEGT. This CDR3 spans 15 amino acids.

The genes are TRBV18 and TRBJ2-2; D might be TRBD1 (5 bases). The CDR3 has 15 amino acids. Trimming took 2 bases from V and 1 from J, leaving 8 bases between them. Looked up from germline, CDR1 is KGHSH and CDR2 is LQKENI. CDR3 region: CASSPRQLNTGELFF. In DNA form, the CDR3 reads TGTGCCAGCTCACCAAGACAGTTGAACACCGGGGAGCTGTTTTTT.

As DNA, the CDR3 is TGCACCAGCAGCCGGGGACTAGCGGATCTATCCTACAATGAGCAGTTCTTC. As protein: CTSSRGLADLSYNEQFF. The J gene is TRBJ2-1, the V gene TRBV1; the table's TRBD2 call for D was not verified on the DNA. TRBV1 is a pseudogene. This CDR3 spans 17 amino acids.

In this sample, this clone turned up once. The chain employs TRBV15 and TRBJ1-3; no clear D. V lost 1 base and J lost 4, with 17 bases in between. The CDR3 loop spans 17 amino acids. Germline CDR1 and CDR2: LNHNV and YYDKDF (reference sequence). The DNA for the CDR3 is TGTGCCACCAGCAGAGGTCCCGATGCTTCGGGGGGAAACACCATATATTTT. Its translation is CATSRGPDASGGNTIYF.

The chain employs TRBV9 and TRBJ1-5, with TRBD1 matching 7 bases. CDR1 is SGDLS and CDR2 is YYNGEE in the germline V gene. Germline trimming cut 4 bases from V and 0 bases from J; bases unmatched to any gene: 4. This CDR3 comprises 15 residues. CDR3 region: CASSKTGDSNQPQHF. The DNA of the CDR3 is TGTGCCAGCAGCAAAACAGGGGATAGCAATCAGCCCCAGCATTTT.

The gene calls are TRBV24-1 and TRBJ2-3, with a possible D match to TRBD2 (6 bases). The CDR3 consists of 17 residues. The germline V gene encodes CDR1 KGHDR and CDR2 SFDVKD. The V gene lost 4 bases and the J gene lost 2 bases, with 18 bases spanning the gap. The CDR3 loop reads CATSERLGPYHTDTQYF. In DNA, the CDR3 is TGTGCCACCAGTGAGAGACTAGGACCCTACCACACAGATACGCAGTATTTT.

The chain combines TRBV6-5 with TRBJ1-1, with D possibly matching TRBD1 (5 bases). The CDR3 is 13 amino acids. V gave up 5 bases and J gave up 8 bases, with 15 bases separating them. CDR1 and CDR2 from the germline V gene are MNHEY and SVGAGI. The chain's CDR3 is CASSTDTAREAFF. CDR3 DNA sequence: TGTGCCAGCAGTACGGACACCGCCCGGGAAGCTTTCTTT.

The CDR3 protein is CASGEVFF. Here the CDR3 DNA reads TGTGCCTCCGGCGAGGTGTTTTTT. J is TRBJ2-2 and V is TRBV14, with D unresolved. The CDR3 sequence is 8 residues long. Germline-derived CDR1 and CDR2 are SGHDN and FVKESK. The ends were cut back, 11 bases at V and 15 bases at J, with 10 bases in the middle.

The chain combines TRBV29-1 with TRBJ2-3; perhaps TRBD2 as D (5 bases). There are 11 residues in the CDR3. Germline V gene lookup returns CDR1 SQVTM and CDR2 ANQGSEA. V gave up 3 bases and J gave up 6 bases, with 7 bases separating them. DNA for the CDR3: TGCAGCGTTGATCCGGGGGATACGCAGTATTTT. Residues: CSVDPGDTQYF.